This T cell receptor beta chain stems from a study of cytomegalovirus exposure and HLA in healthy donors. Study information: Early released data had around 89 million unique TCRs, all coming from HLA-typed donors. Whole-study findings and limits: An analysis was carried out later, and it reportedly showed fewer N-insertions in an Asian-associated ancestry cluster than the approximately 610-donor mean. A few CMV-associated chains proved CMV antigen-specific in vitro.

Use of 60 Vbeta and 13 Jbeta primers characterized the PCR. Some clones are missing from TCRdb's copy, which holds only in-frame ones; the method was immunoSEQ multiplex PCR. Counted here are around 150,000 clones, approximately 83% occurring once; the ten biggest clones make up almost 9.5%. Worth noting for this clone: Its antigen is as yet unknown.

CDR1 is LGHNA and CDR2 is YNFKEQ in the germline V gene. This CDR3 spans 18 amino acids. Trimming cost V 2 bases and J 2 bases; bases outside gene matches: 10. Specimen: PBMCs. The V and J genes are TRBV4-2 and TRBJ2-2; 8 positions agree with TRBD2. This clonotype was obtained from a man aged 18 to 29 in good health and CMV-seropositive. CDR3 protein: CASSQPSGGRSNTGELFF. For the CDR3, the DNA is TGTGCCAGCAGCCAACCGAGCGGGGGCCGATCTAACACCGGGGAGCTGTTTTTT.